The TCR beta chain described here comes from a study of regulatory dendritic cells for organ transplantation. Study outcomes and limitations: The authors noted considerable between-person heterogeneity in alloreactive memory CD8+ cells. Of resting T cell subsets, memory CD8+ had the most alloreactive clonotypes. Naive T cells showed high diversity, memory cells less, memory CD8+ least.

Concerning this clone: Its matching antigen is unknown.

CDR3 length: 15 residues. Trimming stripped 0 bases from V and 8 bases from J, with 16 bases between. Germline CDR1 and CDR2: LGHNA and YSLEER. Sequencing was performed with immunoSEQ multiplex PCR; in TCRdb, only in-frame clones are kept and a portion is missing. The sample carries 30,000 to 45,000 clones, about 93% recorded once. CD4+ or CD8+ T cells were sorted as naive CD45RA+ or memory CD45RO+. Sequenced material: naive CD8+ T cells from blood. Subset reported: CD45RA+ naive T cells. The chain employs TRBV4-3 and TRBJ1-2; the D is unclear. This receptor was obtained from a human donor in good health. CDR3 amino acids: CASSQDNSMKGGYTF. CDR3 bases: TGCGCCAGCAGCCAAGACAACAGTATGAAGGGAGGCTACACCTTC.